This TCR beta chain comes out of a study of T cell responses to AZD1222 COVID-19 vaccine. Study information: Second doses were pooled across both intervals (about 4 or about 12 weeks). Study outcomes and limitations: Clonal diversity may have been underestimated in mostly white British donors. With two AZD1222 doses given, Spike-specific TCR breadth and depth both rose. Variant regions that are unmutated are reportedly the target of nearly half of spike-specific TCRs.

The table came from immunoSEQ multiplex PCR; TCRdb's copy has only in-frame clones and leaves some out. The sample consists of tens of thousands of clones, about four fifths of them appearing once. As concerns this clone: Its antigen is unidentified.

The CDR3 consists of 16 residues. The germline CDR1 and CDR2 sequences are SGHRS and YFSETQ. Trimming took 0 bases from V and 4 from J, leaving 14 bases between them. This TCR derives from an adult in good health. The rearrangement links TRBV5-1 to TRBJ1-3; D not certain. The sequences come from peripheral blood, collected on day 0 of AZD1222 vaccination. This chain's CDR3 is CASSLGIGPLGNTIYF. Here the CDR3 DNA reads TGCGCCAGCAGCTTGGGGATCGGCCCTCTCGGAAACACCATATATTTT.